A selection of T cell receptor beta chains follows, all from one sample in a study of T cell changes during pregnancy in multiple sclerosis. Some clones are missing from TCRdb's copy, which holds only in-frame ones; the method was immunoSEQ multiplex PCR. The sample records 20,000 to 25,000 clones, approximately 93% being singletons. This specimen was CD4+ T cells from peripheral blood mononuclear cells, taken after pregnancy. Receptors were obtained from a female donor in good health, enrolled as a control in a pregnancy study. The CDR3 runs from the conserved cysteine through the conserved F or W. Each record gives: J gene, clone size, V gene, D gene, CDR3 DNA, CDR3 protein. A D gene is named only where the DNA matches it firmly. Clone size is stated in some rows and not others, as once, few, many or a class when expanded.

>TRBJ2-2|.|TRBV30|TRBD2
TGTGCCTGGAGTGTACGTCTAGCGGGTACCGGGGAGCTGTTTTTT
CAWSVRLAGTGELFF
>TRBJ2-3|.|TRBV6-5|.
TGTGCCAGCAGTTCAAGGGGGGGGGATACGCAGTATTTT
CASSSRGGDTQYF
>TRBJ1-5|.|TRBV19|.
TGTGCCAGTAGTTTCCTCGGTCAGCCCCAGCATTTT
CASSFLGQPQHF
>TRBJ2-1|.|TRBV2|TRBD2
TGTGCCAGCAGTCTCGATAGCGGGGTGGTTGTCGAGCAGTTCTTC
CASSLDSGVVVEQFF
>TRBJ2-2|.|TRBV9|TRBD2
TGTGCCAGCAGCCCCGGGACTAGCGGCACCGGGGAGCTGTTTTTT
CASSPGTSGTGELFF
>TRBJ2-5|.|TRBV9|TRBD2
TGTGCCAGCAGCCTCCGGGGGGGGGAGACCCAGTACTTC
CASSLRGGETQYF
>TRBJ1-5|.|TRBV5-5|.
TGTGCCAGCAGCTTGGGGTCTAACAGGGATATCTCAACCCAGCATTTT
CASSLGSNRDISTQHF
>TRBJ2-7|.|TRBV19|TRBD1
TGTGCCAGTAGGGGAACCGGGACAGGGACCTACGAGCAGTACTTC
CASRGTGTGTYEQYF
>TRBJ2-5|.|TRBV6-5|.
TGTGCCAGCAGTTACCAGGACGGGAAAGAGACCCAGTACTTC
CASSYQDGKETQYF
>TRBJ2-2|.|TRBV11-3|.
TGTGCCAGCAGCTTAGATGTGGGCACCCCCGGGGAGCTGTTTTTT
CASSLDVGTPGELFF
>TRBJ1-1|.|TRBV7-9|TRBD1
TGTGCCAGCAGCCCCGGGGGGACAGGGGCGTCCCGCACTGAAGCTTTCTTT
CASSPGGTGASRTEAFF
>TRBJ2-7|.|TRBV5-4|.
TGTGCCAGCAGCGAGTCCGGGGTCTCCTACGAGCAGTACTTC
CASSESGVSYEQYF
>TRBJ1-3|.|TRBV4-3|.
TGCGCCAGCAGCCAAGACAGCTCTGGAAACACCATATATTTT
CASSQDSSGNTIYF
>TRBJ2-7|.|TRBV6-5|TRBD1
TGTGCCAGCAGTTACGTCCGACAGGGGACCTACGAGCAGTACTTC
CASSYVRQGTYEQYF
>TRBJ2-1|few|TRBV5-6|TRBD2
TGTGCCAGCAGCGGACTAGTTACCTACAATGAGCAGTTCTTC
CASSGLVTYNEQFF
>TRBJ1-3|.|TRBV6-1|.
TGTGCCAGCAGTGAAGCTGGACAGTACTCTGGAAACACCATATATTTT
CASSEAGQYSGNTIYF
>TRBJ2-7|.|TRBV29-1|.
TGCAGCGTTGAAGACACCGACTGGGAGCAGTACTTC
CSVEDTDWEQYF
>TRBJ2-5|.|TRBV11-2|.
TGTGCCAGCAGCAGGGGTATCCAAGAGACCCAGTACTTC
CASSRGIQETQYF
>TRBJ1-2|.|TRBV18|.
TGTGCCAGCCACCAAGGAGGGCCAGGTGGGGACGGCTACACCTTC
CASHQGGPGGDGYTF
>TRBJ2-3|.|TRBV15|.
TGTGCCACCAGCCAATCAAGACAGGACGGTACGCAGTATTTT
CATSQSRQDGTQYF
>TRBJ1-1|.|TRBV9|TRBD1
TGTGCCAGCAGCATAGTGACAGGGACTGAAGCTTTCTTT
CASSIVTGTEAFF
>TRBJ1-2|.|TRBV19|.
TGTGCCAGTAGTATAATTGACAGAACCTACTATGGCTACACCTTC
CASSIIDRTYYGYTF
>TRBJ1-1|.|TRBV9|.
TGTGCCAGCAGCGTCGGACAGCAAGACACTGAAGCTTTCTTT
CASSVGQQDTEAFF
>TRBJ2-6|.|TRBV9|.
TGTGCCAGCAGCACCAGAGGACAGTCTGGGGCCAACGTCCTGACTTTC
CASSTRGQSGANVLTF
>TRBJ2-7|.|TRBV18|TRBD1
TGTGCCAGCTCACCGCCAAGTGACAGGGCAGGCGAGCAGTACTTC
CASSPPSDRAGEQYF
>TRBJ2-3|.|TRBV12-5|.
TGTGCTAGTGGTTTGCGGTTACAGCCGACCACAGATACGCAGTATTTT
CASGLRLQPTTDTQYF
>TRBJ2-7|.|TRBV5-6|.
TGTGCCAGCAGCAGGGAGCCTTACGAGCAGTACTTC
CASSREPYEQYF
>TRBJ2-1|.|TRBV7-7|TRBD2
TGTGCTAGCAGCGGGGGACTAGACAATGAGCAGTTCTTC
CASSGGLDNEQFF
>TRBJ1-6|.|TRBV7-3|.
TGTGCCAGCAGCTATAGTTCGGAGTCACCCCTCCACTTT
CASSYSSESPLHF
>TRBJ2-7|.|TRBV7-3|TRBD2
TGTGCCAGCAGCTTCGGGGGGGCAGGGGAGCAGTACTTC
CASSFGGAGEQYF
>TRBJ2-1|once|TRBV30|TRBD2
TGTGCCTGGACCACGGGAGGGGGACTTAATGAGCAGTTCTTC
CAWTTGGGLNEQFF
>TRBJ2-3|.|TRBV7-2|.
TGTGCCAGCAGCAAACTAGCAGATACGCAGTATTTT
CASSKLADTQYF
>TRBJ1-1|.|TRBV6-1|TRBD1
TGTGCCAGCAGCCTCGACAGGGTTGAAGCTTTCTTT
CASSLDRVEAFF
>TRBJ2-1|.|TRBV7-2|TRBD2
TGTGCCAGCAGTCATAACCGGGGGGGTTGGAATGAGCAGTTCTTC
CASSHNRGGWNEQFF
>TRBJ1-3|.|TRBV4-2|.
TGTGCCAGCAGCCAACCGGACAGCCGGCATGTAAACACCATATATTTT
CASSQPDSRHVNTIYF
>TRBJ1-4|.|TRBV4-1|.
TGCGCCAGCAGCCAAGATCCGAGTAATGAAAAACTGTTTTTT
CASSQDPSNEKLFF